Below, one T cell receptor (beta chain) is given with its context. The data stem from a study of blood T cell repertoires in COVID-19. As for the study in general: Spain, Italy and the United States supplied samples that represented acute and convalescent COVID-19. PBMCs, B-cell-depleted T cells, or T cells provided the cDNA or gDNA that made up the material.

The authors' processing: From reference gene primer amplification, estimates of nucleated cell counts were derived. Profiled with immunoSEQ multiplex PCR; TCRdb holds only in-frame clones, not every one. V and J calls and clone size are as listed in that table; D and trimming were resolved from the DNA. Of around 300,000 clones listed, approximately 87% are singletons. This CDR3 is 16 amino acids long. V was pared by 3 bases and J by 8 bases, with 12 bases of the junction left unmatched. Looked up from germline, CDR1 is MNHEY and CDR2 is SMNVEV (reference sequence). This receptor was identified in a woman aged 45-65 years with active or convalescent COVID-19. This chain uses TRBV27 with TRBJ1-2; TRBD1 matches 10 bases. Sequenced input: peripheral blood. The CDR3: CASSFGFLRDRGGYTF. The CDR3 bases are TGTGCCAGCAGTTTCGGTTTCTTAAGGGACAGGGGAGGCTACACCTTC.